A selection of T cell receptor beta chains follows, all from one sample in a study of blood T cells in healthy people across ages. TCRdb used MiXCR to reprocess the 5' RACE reads, holding one entry per CDR3 protein. The sample carries about 1 million distinct CDR3 sequences, more than 35% recorded once. Sample: blood. The source of these receptors is a woman aged 55-70 years in good health. CDR3s leave out the opening cysteine and the closing phenylalanine or tryptophan.

>TRBV28|NA
ASSLNAEGSYNEQY
>TRBV6-5|TRBJ2-5
ASSYSVLETQY
>TRBV20-1|TRBJ2-7
SARRTARGEQY
>TRBV6-5|TRBJ2-1
ASSYLQGATDEQF
>TRBV7-8|TRBJ1-5
ASSLSPGISNQPQH
>TRBV15|NA
ATNRDSDREVPYEQY
>TRBV5-1|TRBJ2-5
ASSLTGTGGAETQY
>TRBV7-2|TRBJ2-5
ASSQTMGRETQY
>TRBV11-2|NA
ASSLGRWAETQY
>TRBV29-1|TRBJ1-1
SVERGVGENTEAF
>TRBV3-1|TRBJ2-7
ASSQDPAGRYEQY